The TCR beta chain under discussion was sequenced for a study of immune evolution from preneoplasia to lung adenocarcinoma listed by TCRdb under 2021. Notes on the research overall: The study combined immune gene expression, TCR sequencing and multiplex immunofluorescence to profile immune contexture across lung adenocarcinoma precursors and invasive adenocarcinoma. The overall cohort was made up of fewer than 70 patients with pulmonary nodules who had surgical resection. Sample size was based on specimen availability rather than a prior power calculation. The immune data were integrated with whole exome sequencing and methylation data from the same cohort of nodules. According to the study, 105 samples went through TCR sequencing. Resected precursor lesions (AAH, AIS, MIA) and invasive adenocarcinomas were compared with paired morphologically normal lung tissue. The TCR sequencing data were obtained from 45 to 55 patients. Class I HLA alleles were inferred from exome data with POLYSOLVER, and allele-specific HLA loss was detected with LOHHLA. Results the study describes overall, beyond this receptor: Normal lung showed the highest clonality, whereas later-stage lesions appeared to have higher T cell density and diversity but lower clonality. Because every patient came from Japan and China, how well the results apply to Western populations was uncertain. The highest top T cell clone frequencies were observed in normal lung, and a progressive decrease in top T cell clone frequencies appeared to occur from AAH through AIS, MIA and invasive adenocarcinoma. Findings were based on association rather than direct causation; larger cohorts with long-term follow-up and longitudinal biopsies were deemed needed.

Using the immunoSEQ hsTCRbeta Kit, TCR beta CDR3 regions were sequenced from DNA. The source study handled its data this way. TCR sequencing data were analysed with the ImmunoSEQ Analyzer. T cell clonality was defined as 1 minus Pielou's evenness, as computed on productive rearrangements. The inverse Simpson index, applied to productive templates, was used to measure T cell diversity. T cell density was TCR beta template counts normalized to usable DNA, estimated by amplifying and sequencing housekeeping genes. Two-sided Kruskal-Wallis tests were used to compare TCR metrics across histologic stages. Drawn from immuneACCESS, this table holds only the in-frame rearrangements with V and J called that TCRdb kept. Clones are partly lost; checked studies trace under half to an unresolved V gene and leave the rest unexplained. The V and J calls and clone size were taken over from that table, and D and trimming were inferred from the DNA. In this sample the table shows roughly 3,800 clones, around 85% of which occur a single time. 8.5% to 10% of the sample belongs to the ten largest clones.

About this clone itself: Its antigen remains undetermined. Base qualities are not at hand, and no much larger clone is one base apart.

Resection was performed on patients in Japan or China between the mid-2010s and the late 2010s. Histologic diagnosis of each case was confirmed independently by two lung cancer pathologists on H&E slides. FFPE tissue was used for DNA isolation with the AllPrep DNA/RNA FFPE Kit. V is cut by 3 bases and J by 7 bases, and the space between the germline ends is 6 bases. The CDR3 goes from the cysteine to the phenylalanine over 11 residues. Left in the record is the CDR3 DNA by itself, 33 bases read in frame from the first base. Reading the germline V gene gives CDR1 MNHNS and CDR2 SASEGT. The rearrangement joined TRBV6-1 to TRBJ1-1; there is no confident call for the D gene. Sequencing was done on a sample of FFPE adjacent normal lung tissue. The receptor was derived from a person aged 65 to 85 with lung adenocarcinoma. CDR3 protein: CASSEQVEAFF. The bases read TGTGCCAGCAGTGAGCAAGTTGAAGCTTTCTTT.